This T cell receptor (beta chain) was identified in a study of T cell repertoires in cytomegalovirus infection. Study results and limitations: Identification of carriers of CMV plus the relevant HLA was achieved through cumulative public TCR beta family frequency.

TCRdb passed the reads through MiXCR, listing each CDR3 protein once. This sample yields fewer than 1,000,000 distinct CDR3 sequences, of which roughly 31% are seen a single time; over 13% belongs to the top ten. With respect to this clonotype: Antigen specificity is unknown.

Germline-derived CDR1 and CDR2 are KGHDR and SFDVKD. The CDR3 sequence is 13 residues long. The germline V and J ends were trimmed by 3 bases and 5 bases, with 7 bases remaining between them. The gene calls are TRBV24-1 and TRBJ2-1; D unclear. The sequence derives from a human donor in good health (CMV status not recorded). Some clones in this sample may be carry-over from other donors' samples. The source was cultured CD8+ T cells from PBMCs, collected from culture after CMV antigen stimulation. CDR3 DNA sequence: TGTGCCACCAGTGATCCACCCAACAATGAGCAGTTCTTC. Its protein product is CATSDPPNNEQFF.